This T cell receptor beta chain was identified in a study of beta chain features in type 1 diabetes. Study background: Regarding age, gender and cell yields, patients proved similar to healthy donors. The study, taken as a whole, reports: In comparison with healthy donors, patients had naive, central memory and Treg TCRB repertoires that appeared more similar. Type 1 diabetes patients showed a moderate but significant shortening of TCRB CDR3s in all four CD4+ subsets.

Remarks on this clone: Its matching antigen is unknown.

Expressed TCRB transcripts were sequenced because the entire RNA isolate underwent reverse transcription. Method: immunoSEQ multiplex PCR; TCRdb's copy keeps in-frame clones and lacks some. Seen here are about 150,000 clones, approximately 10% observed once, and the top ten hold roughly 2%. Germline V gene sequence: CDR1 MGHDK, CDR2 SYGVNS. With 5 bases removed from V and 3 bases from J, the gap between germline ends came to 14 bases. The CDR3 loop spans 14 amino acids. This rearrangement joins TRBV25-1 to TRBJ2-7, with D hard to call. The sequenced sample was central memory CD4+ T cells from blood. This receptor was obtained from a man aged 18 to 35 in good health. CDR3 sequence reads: CASSPRLDSYEQYF. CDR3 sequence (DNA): TGTGCCAGCAGTCCCCGATTAGATAGCTACGAGCAGTACTTC.